The sequence of this T cell receptor beta chain was determined in a study of HIV-infected children after antiretroviral therapy interruption (dated 2019 in TCRdb). In the study overall: Eight children were included: four on planned treatment interruption and four on continuous treatment, all with CD4+ count above 500 and viral load below 50 copies/ml. A median age of 9.5 years was recorded in the interruption group, and a median age of 8 years was recorded in the continuous treatment group. Samples from the interruption arm were taken at week 0, at week 12, at the end of interruption (week 24 or 48), and about 3 years after the study ended. Recorded exposure to EBV and CMV was present in most of the participating children. TCR repertoires were compared between children on planned treatment interruption and children on continuous antiretroviral treatment, alongside thymic output measurements. In the continuous-treatment arm, samples from corresponding weeks 0, 48 and 150 were analyzed. Beyond this particular receptor, the publication reports: The naive CD4+ Gini coefficient rose by the end of treatment interruption, suggesting clonal expansion, and returned to baseline by 3 years. In naive CD4+ repertoires of PTI patients, reduced CDR3 sharing between time points was observed after interruption began, whereas many sequences were found to be shared between end of interruption and 3 years later. The low number of patients is a limitation and the data should be interpreted with caution. Minor non-naive CD45RA+ populations, such as EMRA or stem memory cells, might be present among the sorted CD45RA+ naive cells.

What this sample's treatment or condition label stands for: PENTA 11 planned treatment interruption arm or continuous ART arm. The participants, all children from the United Kingdom aged 2 to 15 years, had been on at least three-drug ART for a minimum of 24 weeks. Cryopreserved PBMCs with at least 5 million viable cells were required; a few candidate patients were excluded for low viable PBMC yield. Naive CD4+ CD45RA+ CD45RO- T cells were FACS-sorted from thawed PBMCs on a FACSAria III cell sorter. After sorting, cells were fixed, and RNA was extracted with the RNeasy FFPE kit and then with the RNeasy Micro kit. Ten or more counts support this clonotype. This clone's antigen is unknown. Base qualities are not recorded, but no much larger clone differs from it by a single base. The library relied on 3' RACE. TCR libraries were generated from RNA by a 3' RACE protocol incorporating unique molecular identifiers so that PCR amplification bias could be corrected. Up to about 12 amplicon libraries were pooled and sequenced on an Illumina MiSeq with v2 2x250 paired-end chemistry. In the original analysis: Reads were processed with Decombinator to assign V and J genes and CDR3, with barcode-based error and PCR bias correction. Repertoires were subsampled to equal depth before Gini coefficients were calculated with the R ineq package. GLIPH, Hamming distance and a shared triplet metric were used to assess CDR3 similarity. TCRdb trimmed public reads at Q25 via fastp, called clones via MiXCR and kept in-frame beta chains. Under each unique CDR3 protein, matching rows form one entry showing the most common genes and DNA. The V and J calls shown here were made by TCRdb, not taken from the authors' results. This sample has about 89,000 distinct CDR3 sequences in its table, and about 6.3% of those were observed once. The biggest ten clones account for roughly 1% of the sample.

CDR1 and CDR2 are drawn from the germline V gene: MDHEN, SYDVKM. Clipping removes 5 bases from V and 8 bases from J, with 9 as the unmatched junction base count. There are 15 amino acids in the CDR3, from cysteine to phenylalanine inclusive. Just the 45-base CDR3 DNA is kept, in frame starting at base 1. This sequence originates from a pool of human donors with HIV. Sequences were derived from CD45RA+ CD4+ T cells from PBMCs, pooled from several time points, sampled from a donor given antiretroviral therapy, either interrupted or continuous. The cell subset or site label here, explained by the study, means: naive CD4+ CD45RA+ CD45RO- T cells. The sequence links TRBV28 to TRBJ2-4, and 10 junction bases match TRBD1. The DNA sequence reads TGTGCCAGCAGTGTCCCCGGGACAGGGGCCCACATTCAGTACTTC. Translated, it gives CASSVPGTGAHIQYF.